This TCR beta chain was captured in a study of blood T cell repertoires in COVID-19. Study-wide context: Collection of acute and convalescent COVID-19 samples took place in the United States, Italy and Spain.

Study processing details: Amplifying reference gene primers gave estimates of nucleated cell counts. Using immunoSEQ multiplex PCR, the repertoire was profiled, and TCRdb retains in-frame clones only, with some absent. The V and J calls and clone size were taken over from that table, and D and trimming were inferred from the DNA. The sample carries some 83,000 clones, about 91% recorded once. The specimen was peripheral blood. The sequence derives from a man aged 55 to 70 with acute or convalescent COVID-19.

The CDR3, as DNA: TGTGCCAGCAGCGCCGGGACAGGGAGAGAGACCCAGTACTTC. Its translation is CASSAGTGRETQYF. The V and J genes are TRBV6-6 and TRBJ2-5, with 9 bases identical to TRBD1. CDR1 is MNHNY and CDR2 is SVGAGI in the germline V gene (reference sequence). Trimming cost V 6 bases and J 4 bases; bases outside gene matches: 6. The CDR3 is made up of 14 amino acids.